These T cell receptor beta chains were read from a single sample in a study of OX40 agonist ivuxolimab in advanced cancers. Generated by immunoSEQ multiplex PCR, the TCRdb table keeps only in-frame clones and is missing some. Of almost 45,000 clones in the sample, 88% were seen once. Material: CD4+ or CD8+ T cells sorted from blood, obtained in a trial of the OX40 agonist ivuxolimab. The receptors were gathered from an adult with an advanced solid tumor such as melanoma, head and neck, liver or kidney cancer. CDR3s include the opening cysteine and the closing phenylalanine or tryptophan. The D gene is left open where the match is weak. Clone size is stated in some rows and not others, as once, few, many or a class when expanded.

CDR3 length | J gene | V gene | clone size | D gene | CDR3 DNA | CDR3 protein
15 | TRBJ2-1 | TRBV9 | NA | TRBD2 | TGTGCCAGCAGCGTAGTCGGGGGGTCCTACAATGAGCAGTTCTTC | CASSVVGGSYNEQFF
14 | TRBJ1-4 | TRBV29-1 | NA | NA | TGCAGCGTTAATACAGGGTTGGCTAATGAAAAACTGTTTTTT | CSVNTGLANEKLFF
13 | TRBJ1-1 | TRBV4-3 | few | TRBD1 | TGCGCCAGCAGCCATGCCGGGACAGATGAAGCTTTCTTT | CASSHAGTDEAFF
13 | TRBJ2-1 | TRBV5-4 | NA | NA | TGTGCCAGCAGCTTGGAGGTGGGCAATGAGCAGTTCTTC | CASSLEVGNEQFF
14 | TRBJ2-3 | TRBV28 | NA | NA | TGTGCCAGCAGTTTAGCCGCCCAGGTAGATACGCAGTATTTT | CASSLAAQVDTQYF
13 | TRBJ1-4 | TRBV4-1 | NA | NA | TGCGCCAGCAGCCAGAGCGTAGGGGAAAAACTGTTTTTT | CASSQSVGEKLFF
15 | TRBJ2-7 | TRBV6-5 | NA | NA | TGTGCCAGCAGCCCCCGGGACGTCCGAGCCTACGAGCAGTACTTC | CASSPRDVRAYEQYF
13 | TRBJ2-2 | TRBV28 | NA | NA | TGTGCCAGCCCTTCGGGGGCTACCGGGGAGCTGTTTTTT | CASPSGATGELFF
15 | TRBJ1-1 | TRBV7-2 | NA | NA | TGTGCCAGCAGCAGAGACGGGAGTTGGAACACTGAAGCTTTCTTT | CASSRDGSWNTEAFF
8 | TRBJ2-3 | TRBV7-8 | NA | NA | TGTGCCAGCAGCTATCCATCATTT | CASSYPSF
16 | TRBJ1-3 | TRBV6-5 | NA | TRBD1 | TGTGCCAGCAGTTACCTGGGACAGGGGGCTGGAAACACCATATATTTT | CASSYLGQGAGNTIYF
14 | TRBJ1-1 | TRBV9 | NA | NA | TGTGCCAGCAGTCTAGAGGCAGGGAACACTGAAGCTTTCTTT | CASSLEAGNTEAFF
15 | TRBJ2-5 | TRBV6-5 | NA | TRBD2 | TGTGCCAGCAGTTTCCCGGGACTAGCGAAAGAGACCCAGTACTTC | CASSFPGLAKETQYF
16 | TRBJ2-2 | TRBV2 | once | NA | TGTGCCAGCAGTGAACATGGGGCCGTGAACACCGGGGAGCTGTTTTTT | CASSEHGAVNTGELFF
14 | TRBJ2-2 | TRBV27 | NA | TRBD1 | TGTGCCAGCAGTTTGACAGGGGGCACCGGGGAGCTGTTTTTT | CASSLTGGTGELFF
17 | TRBJ1-3 | TRBV7-6 | NA | TRBD1 | TGTGCCAGCAGCCGTTATGACAGGGATTTCTCTGGAAACACCATATATTTT | CASSRYDRDFSGNTIYF
13 | TRBJ2-1 | TRBV27 | NA | NA | TGTGCCAGCAGTTTATCGGCTATCCATGAGCAGTTCTTC | CASSLSAIHEQFF
16 | TRBJ2-7 | TRBV5-4 | NA | NA | TGCGCCAGCAGCCAAGAAGTTTCAGGACATTCCTACGAGCAGTACTTC | CASSQEVSGHSYEQYF
18 | TRBJ2-1 | TRBV5-6 | NA | TRBD2 | TGTGCCAGCAGCTTGTCGCGGGGGGGCCGGAGCTCCTACAATGAGCAGTTCTTC | CASSLSRGGRSSYNEQFF
13 | TRBJ1-2 | TRBV28 | NA | TRBD1 | TGTGCCAGCAGTTTGACAGGGCCGGATGGCTACACCTTC | CASSLTGPDGYTF
14 | TRBJ1-2 | TRBV11-2 | NA | NA | TGTGCCAGCAGCTTAGTGGGTTCTAACTATGGCTACACCTTC | CASSLVGSNYGYTF
15 | TRBJ1-5 | TRBV6-1 | few | TRBD1 | TGTGCCAGCAGTGAAGGGGGGACAGGAAGCCAGCCCCAGCATTTT | CASSEGGTGSQPQHF
14 | TRBJ2-7 | TRBV30 | once | TRBD2 | TGTGCCTGGAGCCTAGCGGGGGGCTGGAACGAGCAGTACTTC | CAWSLAGGWNEQYF